One sample yielded the 2 T cell receptor beta chains listed below, sequenced in a study of metastatic and nonmetastatic thyroid tumors. MiXCR reprocessed the PCR reads for TCRdb. The repertoire holds around 61,000 clones, with more than 25% as singletons. Among the patients, none had received any treatment before thyroid surgery. Material: blood. The receptor source for this set is a female donor with papillary thyroid cancer or a benign thyroid nodule (not recorded which). Some clones in this sample may be carry-over from other donors' samples.

The rearrangement uses TRBV15 and TRBJ2-7, with 12 positions matching TRBD2. The trim removed 4 bases at V and 5 bases at J, leaving 6 bases unmatched. The CDR3 covers 15 residues. Per germline, CDR1 LNHNV and CDR2 YYDKDF (reference sequence). CDR3 in amino acids: CATSTRLAGVDEQYF. DNA of the CDR3: TGTGCCACCAGCACCAGACTAGCGGGAGTGGACGAGCAGTACTTC.

The V call is TRBV6-2 or TRBV6-3, the J call TRBJ1-2; tentative D call: TRBD1 (5 bases). Germline CDR1 is MNHEY and CDR2 is SVGEGT. V was shortened by 6 bases and J by 4 bases, with 9 bases between the two germline ends. The CDR3 consists of 12 residues. The CDR3 is CASSDRSYGYTF. The CDR3 coding sequence is TGTGCCAGCAGCGACAGATCCTATGGCTACACCTTC.